This T cell receptor (gamma chain) is drawn from a study of gamma-delta chains in newborns, infants, children. About the research overall: Innate gammadelta T cells reportedly expand polyclonally right after birth, driven by microbial exposure, per the title.

In germline, CDR1 is GITISATS, CDR2 ISYDGTV (reference sequence). The CDR3 is 28 amino acids long, termini counted. TCRdb re-processed the reads using CATT. The sample records 530 or so gamma-chain clones, approximately 80% being singletons. For this clone: Because the CDR3's place on the DNA is in doubt, the DNA is left out and the CDR3 is given as listed by TCRdb.

The sequences come from blood, collected at baseline. No J gene was assigned, while the V gene was called as TRGV9. The source is a child who was a newborn, infant or young child, either healthy, febrile or measles-vaccinated (not recorded which). This table probably holds off-target reads from a library built for another chain. CDR3: CACDTATGGYASSWDTRQMFFGTGIKLF.